This T cell receptor beta chain was sequenced in a study of blood T cell repertoires in COVID-19. Here immunoSEQ multiplex PCR was the method, and the copy in TCRdb shows in-frame clones only, minus some. The sample holds more than 95,000 clones; around nine tenths are singletons and the top ten take under 2%. This clone showed up just once. V was shortened by 7 bases and J by 5 bases, with 15 bases between the two germline ends. The CDR3 sequence is 13 residues long. CDR1 is WSHSY, CDR2 SAAADI, per germline. Sequencing was carried out using peripheral blood. V is TRBV10-2 and J is TRBJ2-7; D may be TRBD1 (6 bases). This sequence was found in a human donor with active COVID-19. The donor label of this sample is uncertain. The CDR3 DNA reads as TGCGCCAGCAATAAACAGGGTTCAAACGAGCAGTACTTC. Translated, it gives CASNKQGSNEQYF.